This section outlines one TCR beta chain sequence together with its context. The data are from a study of blood T cell repertoires in COVID-19. The CDR3 contains 14 residues. Trimming left V 3 bases short and J 0 bases short, with 9 bases between. The germline gives CDR1 SEHNR, CDR2 FQNEAQ (reference sequence). Some clones are missing from TCRdb's copy, which holds only in-frame ones; the method was immunoSEQ multiplex PCR. The profile shows some 220,000 clones, approximately 90% of them singletons. Sequenced: peripheral blood. The clonotype comes from a woman between 18 and 30 years old who had recovered from COVID-19. The chain is built from TRBV7-9 and TRBJ2-7; TRBD2 is a possible D gene (6 bases). The CDR3 DNA reads TGTGCCAGCAGCTTTTCGGGGGACTCCTACGAGCAGTACTTC. The encoded protein is CASSFSGDSYEQYF. The full variable domain, with the rest looked up from reference TRBV7-9 and TRBJ2-7, is DTGVSQNPRHKITKRGQNVTFRCDPISEHNRLYWYRQTLGQGPEFLTYFQNEAQLEKSRLLSDRFSAERPKGSFSTLEIQRTEQGDSAMYLCASSFSGDSYEQYFGPGTRLTVT.